This T cell receptor (beta chain) was found in a study of shared clonotypes between healthy human individuals. Study as a whole: Donors were a couple of women and a few men aged 18 to 49. Findings of the study overall: Naive subsets tended to show greater estimated richness than memory subsets. Naive CD4 clonotype sharing across a few donors was approximately 5%.

Generated by immunoSEQ multiplex PCR, the TCRdb table keeps only in-frame clones and is missing some. The sample lists roughly 590,000 clones, 95% seen once, with 0.11% in the top ten. Positive CCR7 selection of CD45RO-negative cells yielded the naive CD8 cells, and terminally differentiated effector memory CD45RA+ cells were excluded. Details on this clone: Its antigen is not known.

This clonotype was sampled from a woman aged 30 to 39 in good health. The sequencing sample was made of naive CD8+ T cells sorted from blood.

DNA for the CDR3: TGTGCCAGCTCACCCGAATGGAGGGGGCCCTACAATGAGCAGTTCTTC. This translates into CASSPEWRGPYNEQFF. The chain carries TRBV18 and TRBJ2-1; D might be TRBD1 (7 bases). This CDR3 comprises 16 residues. The V gene's germline CDR1 is KGHSH and CDR2 LQKENI. Trimming took off 3 bases at V and 2 bases at J, with 14 bases between the two ends.